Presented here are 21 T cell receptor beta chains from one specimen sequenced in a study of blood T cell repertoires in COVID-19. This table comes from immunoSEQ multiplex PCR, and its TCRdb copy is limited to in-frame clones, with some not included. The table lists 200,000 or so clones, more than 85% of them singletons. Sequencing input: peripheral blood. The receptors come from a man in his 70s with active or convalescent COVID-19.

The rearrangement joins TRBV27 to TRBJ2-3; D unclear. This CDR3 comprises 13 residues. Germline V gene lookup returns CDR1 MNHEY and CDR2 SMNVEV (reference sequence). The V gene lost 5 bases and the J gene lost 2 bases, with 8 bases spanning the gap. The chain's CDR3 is CASSPQLTDTQYF. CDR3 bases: TGTGCCAGCAGTCCACAGCTCACAGATACGCAGTATTTT.

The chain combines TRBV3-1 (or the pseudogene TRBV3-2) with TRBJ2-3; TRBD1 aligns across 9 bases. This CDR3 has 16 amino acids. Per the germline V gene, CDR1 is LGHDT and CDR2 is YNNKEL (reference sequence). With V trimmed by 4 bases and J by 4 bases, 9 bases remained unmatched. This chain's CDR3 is CASSPHRGRISDTQYF. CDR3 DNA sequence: TGTGCCAGCAGCCCCCACAGGGGGCGCATTTCAGATACGCAGTATTTT.

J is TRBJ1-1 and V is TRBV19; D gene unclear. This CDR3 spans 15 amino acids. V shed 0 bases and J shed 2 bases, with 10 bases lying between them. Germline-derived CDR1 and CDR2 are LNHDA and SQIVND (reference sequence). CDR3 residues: CASSIEWSSNTEAFF. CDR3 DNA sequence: TGTGCCAGTAGTATAGAGTGGAGTTCAAACACTGAAGCTTTCTTT.

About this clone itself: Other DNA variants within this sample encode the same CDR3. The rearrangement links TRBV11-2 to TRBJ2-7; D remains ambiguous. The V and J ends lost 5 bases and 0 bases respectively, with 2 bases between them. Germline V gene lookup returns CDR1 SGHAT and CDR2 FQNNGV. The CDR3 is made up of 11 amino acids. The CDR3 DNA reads TGTGCCAGCAGCCGCTCCTACGAGCAGTACTTC. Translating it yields CASSRSYEQYF.

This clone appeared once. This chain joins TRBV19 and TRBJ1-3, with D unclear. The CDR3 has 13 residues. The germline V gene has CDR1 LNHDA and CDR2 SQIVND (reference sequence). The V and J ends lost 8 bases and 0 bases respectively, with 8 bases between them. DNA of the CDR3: TGTGCCAGTCAGGCGTACTCTGGAAACACCATATATTTT. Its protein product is CASQAYSGNTIYF.

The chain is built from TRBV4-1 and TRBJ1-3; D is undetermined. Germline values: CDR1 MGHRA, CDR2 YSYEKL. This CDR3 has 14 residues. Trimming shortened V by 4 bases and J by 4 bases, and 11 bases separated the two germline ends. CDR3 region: CASSPLGTGNTIYF. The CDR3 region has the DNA TGCGCCAGCAGCCCCCTAGGCACAGGAAACACCATATATTTT.

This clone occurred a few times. CDR3 sequence (DNA): TGTGCCAGCAGTTTGCTTCGCAGGACAGCTGCAAATGAAAAACTGTTTTTT. Amino acid sequence: CASSLLRRTAANEKLFF. V gene TRBV28 combines with J gene TRBJ1-4, with D possibly TRBD1 on 6 matching bases. This CDR3 has 17 amino acids. Germline V gene lookup returns CDR1 MDHEN and CDR2 SYDVKM. Trimming shortened V by 3 bases and J by 5 bases, and 19 bases separated the two germline ends. Filled out from reference TRBV28 and TRBJ1-4, the complete variable domain reads DVKVTQSSRYLVKRTGEKVFLECVQDMDHENMFWYRQDPGLGLRLIYFSYDVKMKEKGDIPEGYSVSREKKERFSLILESASTNQTSMYLCASSLLRRTAANEKLFFGSGTQLSVL.

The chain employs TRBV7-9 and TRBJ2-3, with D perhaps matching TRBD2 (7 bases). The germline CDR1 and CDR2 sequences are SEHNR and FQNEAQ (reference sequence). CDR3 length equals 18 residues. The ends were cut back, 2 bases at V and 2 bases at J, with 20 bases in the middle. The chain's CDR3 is CASSLLLLRRGPTDTQYF. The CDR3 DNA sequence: TGTGCCAGCAGCTTACTTCTCCTTCGGCGGGGGCCCACAGATACGCAGTATTTT.

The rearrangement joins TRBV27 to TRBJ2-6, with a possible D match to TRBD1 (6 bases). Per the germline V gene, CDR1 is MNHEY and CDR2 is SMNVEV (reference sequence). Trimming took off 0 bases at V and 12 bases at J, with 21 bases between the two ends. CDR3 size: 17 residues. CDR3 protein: CASSLSAGEKHLSVLTF. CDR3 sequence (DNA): TGTGCCAGCAGTTTATCCGCAGGGGAGAAGCATCTTAGCGTCCTGACTTTC.

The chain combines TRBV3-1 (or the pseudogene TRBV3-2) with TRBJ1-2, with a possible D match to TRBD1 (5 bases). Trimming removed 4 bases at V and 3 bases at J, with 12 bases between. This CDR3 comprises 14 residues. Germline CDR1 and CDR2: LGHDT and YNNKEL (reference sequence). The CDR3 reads CASSRQGTDYGYTF. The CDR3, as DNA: TGTGCCAGCAGCCGGCAGGGTACGGACTATGGCTACACCTTC.

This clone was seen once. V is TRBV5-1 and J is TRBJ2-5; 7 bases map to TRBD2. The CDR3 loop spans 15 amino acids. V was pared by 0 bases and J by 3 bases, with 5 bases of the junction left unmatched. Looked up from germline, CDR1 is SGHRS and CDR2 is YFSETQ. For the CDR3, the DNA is TGCGCCAGCAGCTTGGCCGGGACTACAAAAGAGACCCAGTACTTC. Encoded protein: CASSLAGTTKETQYF.

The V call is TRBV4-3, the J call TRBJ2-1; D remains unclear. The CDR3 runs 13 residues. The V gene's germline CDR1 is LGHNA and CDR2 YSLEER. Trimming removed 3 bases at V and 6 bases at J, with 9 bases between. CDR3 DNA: TGCGCCAGCAGCCAGCATAGAGGCAATGAGCAGTTCTTC. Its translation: CASSQHRGNEQFF.

The CDR3 spells CASNRDSTYEQYF. The CDR3 DNA is TGTGCCAGCAACCGGGACTCAACATACGAGCAGTACTTC. The V and J genes are TRBV7-9 and TRBJ2-7, with D perhaps matching TRBD2 (6 bases). CDR1 and CDR2 from the germline V gene are SEHNR and FQNEAQ (reference sequence). The V gene lost 7 bases and the J gene lost 4 bases, with 14 bases spanning the gap. The CDR3 has 13 residues. The complete variable domain, with remaining parts taken from reference TRBV7-9 and TRBJ2-7, reads DTGVSQNPRHKITKRGQNVTFRCDPISEHNRLYWYRQTLGQGPEFLTYFQNEAQLEKSRLLSDRFSAERPKGSFSTLEIQRTEQGDSAMYLCASNRDSTYEQYFGPGTRLTVT.

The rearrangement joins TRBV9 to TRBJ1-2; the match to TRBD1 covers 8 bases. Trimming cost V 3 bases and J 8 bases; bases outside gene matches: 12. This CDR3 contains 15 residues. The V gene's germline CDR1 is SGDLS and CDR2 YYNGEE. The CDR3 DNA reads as TGTGCCAGCAGCGCCGGGACAGGACCAATTGGGGGCTACACCTTC. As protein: CASSAGTGPIGGYTF.

Written as DNA, the CDR3 is TGTGCCAGCAGCTTACAGGGGGCCCCCGGGGAGCTGTTTTTT. It is translated as CASSLQGAPGELFF. This rearrangement joins TRBV7-2 to TRBJ2-2; 8 positions match TRBD1. V trimming: 2 bases; J trimming: 6 bases; junction bases outside the gene matches: 2. The germline V gene encodes CDR1 SGHTA and CDR2 FQGNSA. The CDR3 consists of 14 residues.

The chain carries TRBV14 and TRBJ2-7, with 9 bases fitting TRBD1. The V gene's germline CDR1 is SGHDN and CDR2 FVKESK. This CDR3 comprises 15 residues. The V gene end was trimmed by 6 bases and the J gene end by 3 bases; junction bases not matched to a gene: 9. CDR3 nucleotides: TGTGCCAGCAGTCAGATTTCGGGACAGGGCTACGAGCAGTACTTC. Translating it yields CASSQISGQGYEQYF. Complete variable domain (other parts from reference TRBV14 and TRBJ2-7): EAGVTQFPSHSVIEKGQTVTLRCDPISGHDNLYWYRRVMGKEIKFLLHFVKESKQDESGMPNNRFLAERTGGTYSTLKVQPAELEDSGVYFCASSQISGQGYEQYFGPGTRLTVT.

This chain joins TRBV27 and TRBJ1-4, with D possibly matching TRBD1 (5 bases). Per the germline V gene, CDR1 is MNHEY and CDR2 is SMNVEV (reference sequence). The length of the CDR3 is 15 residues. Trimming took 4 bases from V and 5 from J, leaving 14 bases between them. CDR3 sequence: CASSSRDRINEKLFF. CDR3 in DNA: TGTGCCAGCAGTTCTCGAGACAGAATAAATGAAAAACTGTTTTTT.

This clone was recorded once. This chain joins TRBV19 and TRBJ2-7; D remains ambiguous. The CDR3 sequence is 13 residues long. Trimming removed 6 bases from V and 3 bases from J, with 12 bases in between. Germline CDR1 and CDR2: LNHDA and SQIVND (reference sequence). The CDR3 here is CASRALGSYEQYF. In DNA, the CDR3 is TGTGCCAGTAGAGCTCTGGGCAGCTACGAGCAGTACTTC.

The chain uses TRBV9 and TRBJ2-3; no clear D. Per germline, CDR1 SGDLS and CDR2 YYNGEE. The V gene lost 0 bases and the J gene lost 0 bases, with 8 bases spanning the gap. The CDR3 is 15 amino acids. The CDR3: CASSVVSDSTDTQYF. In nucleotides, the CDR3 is TGTGCCAGCAGCGTAGTGTCAGATAGCACAGATACGCAGTATTTT.

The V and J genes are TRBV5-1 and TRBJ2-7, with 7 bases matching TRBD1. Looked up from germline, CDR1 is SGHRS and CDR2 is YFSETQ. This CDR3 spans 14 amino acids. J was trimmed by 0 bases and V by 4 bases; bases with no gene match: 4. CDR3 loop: CASSKGQPSYEQYF. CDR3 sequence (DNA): TGCGCCAGCAGCAAGGGACAGCCCTCCTACGAGCAGTACTTC.

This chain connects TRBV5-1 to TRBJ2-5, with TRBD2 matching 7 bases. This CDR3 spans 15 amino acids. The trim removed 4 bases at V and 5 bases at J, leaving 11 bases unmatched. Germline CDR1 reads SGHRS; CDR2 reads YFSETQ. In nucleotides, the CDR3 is TGCGCCAGCAGCATGCCTAGCGGTGGGAGGGAGACCCAGTACTTC. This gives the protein CASSMPSGGRETQYF.